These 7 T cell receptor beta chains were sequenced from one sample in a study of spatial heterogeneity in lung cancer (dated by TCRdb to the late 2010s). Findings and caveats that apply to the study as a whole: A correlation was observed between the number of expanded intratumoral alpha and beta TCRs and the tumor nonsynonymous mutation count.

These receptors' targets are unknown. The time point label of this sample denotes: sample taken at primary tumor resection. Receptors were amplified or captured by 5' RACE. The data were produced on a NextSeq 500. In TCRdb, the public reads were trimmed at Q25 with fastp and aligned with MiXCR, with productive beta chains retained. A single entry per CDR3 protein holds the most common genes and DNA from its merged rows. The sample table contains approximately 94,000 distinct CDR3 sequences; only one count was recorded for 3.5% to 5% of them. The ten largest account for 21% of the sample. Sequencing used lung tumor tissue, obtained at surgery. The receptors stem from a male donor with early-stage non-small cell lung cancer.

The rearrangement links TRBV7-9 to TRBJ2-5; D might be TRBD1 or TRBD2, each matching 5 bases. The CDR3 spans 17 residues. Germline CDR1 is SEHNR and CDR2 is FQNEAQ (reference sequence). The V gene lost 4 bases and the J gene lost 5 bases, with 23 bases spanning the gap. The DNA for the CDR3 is TGTGCCAGCAGCTCAAGGGACGGTCCTAGAAGTCGCGAGACCCAGTACTTC. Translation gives CASSSRDGPRSRETQYF.

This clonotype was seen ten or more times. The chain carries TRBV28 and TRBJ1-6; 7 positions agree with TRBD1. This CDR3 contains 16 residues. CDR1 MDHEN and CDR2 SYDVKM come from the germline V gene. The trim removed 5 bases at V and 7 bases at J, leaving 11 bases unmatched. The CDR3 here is CASSPKGARVNSPLHF. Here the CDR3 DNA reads TGTGCCAGCAGTCCAAAGGGGGCGCGGGTCAATTCACCCCTCCACTTT. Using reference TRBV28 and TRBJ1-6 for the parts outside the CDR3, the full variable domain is DVKVTQSSRYLVKRTGEKVFLECVQDMDHENMFWYRQDPGLGLRLIYFSYDVKMKEKGDIPEGYSVSREKKERFSLILESASTNQTSMYLCASSPKGARVNSPLHFGNGTRLTVT.

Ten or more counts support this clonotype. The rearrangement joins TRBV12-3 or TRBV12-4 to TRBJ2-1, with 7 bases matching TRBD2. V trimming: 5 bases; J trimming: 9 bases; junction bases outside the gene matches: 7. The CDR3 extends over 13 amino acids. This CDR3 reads CASSRDYLREQFF. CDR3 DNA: TGTGCCAGCAGTAGGGACTACCTCCGTGAGCAGTTCTTC.

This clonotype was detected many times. CDR3 bases: TGTGCCAGCAGCCGGCCCCCACTAGCGGGCACAGATACGCAGTATTTT. Translation gives CASSRPPLAGTDTQYF. The V and J genes are TRBV27 and TRBJ2-3; the match to TRBD2 covers 8 bases. CDR1 is MNHEY, CDR2 SMNVEV, per germline (reference sequence). The V gene end was trimmed by 6 bases and the J gene end by 1 base; junction bases not matched to a gene: 9. The CDR3 has 16 amino acids.

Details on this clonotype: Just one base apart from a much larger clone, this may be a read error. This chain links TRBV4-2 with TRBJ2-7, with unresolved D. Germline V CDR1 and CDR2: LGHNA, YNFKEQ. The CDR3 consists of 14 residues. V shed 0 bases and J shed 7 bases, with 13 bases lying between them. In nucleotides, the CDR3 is TGTGCCAGCAGCCAAGACGGGCACCGAGGAGAGCAGTACTTC. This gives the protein CASSQDGHRGEQYF.

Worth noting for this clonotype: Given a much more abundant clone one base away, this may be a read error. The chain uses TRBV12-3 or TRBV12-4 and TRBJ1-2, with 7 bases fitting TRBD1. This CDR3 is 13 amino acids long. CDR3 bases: TGTGCCGGCAGTCCGGGACAGACTTATGGCTACACCTTC. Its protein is CAGSPGQTYGYTF.

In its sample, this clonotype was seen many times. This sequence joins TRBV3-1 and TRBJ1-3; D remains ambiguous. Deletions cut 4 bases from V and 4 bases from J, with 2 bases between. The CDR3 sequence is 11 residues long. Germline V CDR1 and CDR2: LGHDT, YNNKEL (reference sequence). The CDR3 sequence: CASSLGNTIYF. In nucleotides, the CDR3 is TGTGCCAGCAGCCTAGGAAACACCATATATTTT.